The 29 T cell receptor beta chains below come from one sample, sequenced in a study of blood T cells in healthy people across ages. A J-beta primer mix and a sample-barcoded 5' primer were used in a second PCR of about 6 to 12 cycles. TCRdb redid the calling of the 5' RACE reads with MiXCR, one entry per CDR3 protein. The profile shows around 600,000 distinct CDR3 sequences, around 48% of them singletons. The sample consisted of blood. The origin of the receptors is a man older than 75 in good health.

V gene TRBV5-1 combines with J gene TRBJ1-1; a weak D match, TRBD1 (6 bases). V lost 0 bases, J lost 8 bases, and 11 bases lay in between. CDR1 is SGHRS, CDR2 YFSETQ, per germline. CDR3 size: 13 residues. CDR3 sequence reads: CASSLGAGDEAFF. CDR3 bases: TGCGCCAGCAGCTTGGGGGCAGGGGACGAAGCTTTCTTT. Full variable domain (outside the CDR3, taken from reference TRBV5-1 and TRBJ1-1): KAGVTQTPRYLIKTRGQQVTLSCSPISGHRSVSWYQQTPGQGLQFLFEYFSETQRNKGNFPGRFSGRQFSNSRSEMNVSTLELGDSALYLCASSLGAGDEAFFGQGTRLTVV.

The sample holds a few counts of this clonotype. This chain joins TRBV20-1 and TRBJ2-7; D may correspond to TRBD1 or TRBD2 (5 bases each). The germline V gene encodes CDR1 DFQATT and CDR2 SNEGSKA (reference sequence). Between the trimmed V and J ends, which lost 7 bases and 3 bases, there was a span of 16 bases. The CDR3 contains 13 residues. This chain's CDR3 is CSVVIPGGYEQYF. DNA for the CDR3: TGCAGTGTTGTGATCCCTGGGGGCTACGAGCAGTACTTC.

V and J are TRBV12-3 or TRBV12-4 and TRBJ1-5; no clear D. V lost 4 bases and J 4 bases, leaving 8 bases between the germline ends. The CDR3 is 13 residues long. CDR3 DNA sequence: TGTGCCAGCAGTTGGGGAGAGAATCAGCCCCAGCATTTT. Protein product: CASSWGENQPQHF.

This clonotype turned up a few times. An end of the junction does not agree with germline; a read error may underlie this. The rearrangement links TRBV12-3 or TRBV12-4 to TRBJ2-1, with 9 bases identical to TRBD2. This CDR3 comprises 14 residues. In DNA, the CDR3 is TGTGCCAGCAGTATAGCGGGAGAACACAATGAGCAGTTCTTC. This codes for CASSIAGEHNEQFF.

The table lists this clonotype with many counts. The chain combines TRBV6-6 with TRBJ2-7; 7 nucleotides match TRBD1. This CDR3 has 14 amino acids. V lost 6 bases, J lost 3 bases, and 8 bases stayed unmatched. Germline V gives CDR1 MNHNY, CDR2 SVGAGI (reference sequence). The CDR3 bases are TGTGCCAGCAGGAATCAGGGACAGCTCTACGAGCAGTACTTC. This translates into CASRNQGQLYEQYF.

The chain uses TRBV4-3 and TRBJ2-3; a weak D match, TRBD2 (5 bases). The V end lost 4 bases, the J end lost 0 bases, and 20 bases lay between the germline ends. The CDR3 sequence is 18 residues long. Germline CDR1 and CDR2: LGHNA and YSLEER. This CDR3 is CASSRRGESTSSTDTQYF. DNA of the CDR3: TGCGCCAGCAGCCGACGGGGAGAGAGCACCTCTAGCACAGATACGCAGTATTTT.

The chain is built from TRBV20-1 and TRBJ1-2; perhaps TRBD1 as D (5 bases). In germline, CDR1 is DFQATT, CDR2 SNEGSKA (reference sequence). The CDR3 consists of 14 residues. The ends were cut back, 3 bases at V and 5 bases at J, with 16 bases in the middle. CDR3 sequence reads: CSARSSREGYGYTF. In nucleotides, the CDR3 is TGCAGTGCTAGGTCCTCCAGGGAGGGGTATGGCTACACCTTC.

The sample holds many counts of this clonotype. The rearrangement links TRBV6-6 to TRBJ2-7; TRBD1 aligns across 9 bases. Germline CDR1 MNHNY, CDR2 SVGAGI (reference sequence). The V and J ends lost 5 bases and 2 bases, in that order; junction bases with no gene match: 4. This CDR3 is 14 amino acids long. Here the CDR3 reads CASSKDRGTYEQYF. In DNA form, the CDR3 reads TGTGCCAGCAGTAAGGACAGGGGAACCTACGAGCAGTACTTC.

This clonotype has just one count. This chain uses TRBV15 with TRBJ2-5; D may be TRBD1 (6 bases). The germline V and J ends were trimmed by 3 bases and 5 bases, with 10 bases remaining between them. This CDR3 has 13 residues. CDR1 LNHNV and CDR2 YYDKDF come from the germline V gene (reference sequence). CDR3 sequence: CATSRGTWETQYF. In DNA form, the CDR3 reads TGTGCCACCAGCAGGGGGACATGGGAGACCCAGTACTTC.

V gene TRBV15 combines with J gene TRBJ2-1; 7 nucleotides match TRBD1. V lost 0 bases to trimming and J lost 9 bases; unmatched junction nucleotides: 8. CDR3 size: 15 residues. Germline CDR1 is LNHNV and CDR2 is YYDKDF (reference sequence). The CDR3 is CATSRDRVYRGEQFF. The CDR3 DNA sequence: TGTGCCACCAGCAGAGATCGGGTCTACAGGGGTGAGCAGTTCTTC.

Of note for this clonotype: This may stem from a read error, because a much larger clone lies one nucleotide away. The rearrangement uses TRBV6-6 and TRBJ1-5; no clear D. From germline, CDR1 is MNHNY and CDR2 SVGAGI (reference sequence). Between the trimmed V and J ends, which lost 2 bases and 5 bases, there was a span of 10 bases. The CDR3 is 14 residues long. The CDR3 DNA reads as TGTGCCAGCAGTTACGCACGGACCGATCAGCCCCAGCATTTT. Translated: CASSYARTDQPQHF.

The DNA for the CDR3 is TGTGCCAGCAGCCCAAGGACAGGGGGATTCGGTGAAGCTTTCTTT. The encoded protein is CASSPRTGGFGEAFF. The chain carries TRBV7-8 and TRBJ1-1, with TRBD1 matching over 10 bases. The CDR3 contains 15 residues. Losses at the gene ends were 5 bases for V and 7 bases for J; bases not matched to a gene: 10. The germline V gene has CDR1 SGHVS and CDR2 FQNEAQ.

The V call is TRBV6-2 or TRBV6-3, the J call TRBJ2-7, with 10 bases that match TRBD1. Germline V gives CDR1 MNHEY, CDR2 SVGEGT. This CDR3 region has 14 residues. The V segment lost 6 bases and the J segment 6 bases; nucleotides outside the gene matches: 8. Here the CDR3 reads CASRRDRGRPEQYF. The CDR3 DNA reads TGTGCCAGCAGACGGGACAGGGGTAGACCCGAGCAGTACTTC.

This chain uses TRBV25-1 with TRBJ2-1; D assignment may be TRBD1 or TRBD2 (5 bases each). Germline V gene sequence: CDR1 MGHDK, CDR2 SYGVNS. V was shortened by 11 bases and J by 10 bases, with 21 bases between the two germline ends. The CDR3 extends over 13 amino acids. In nucleotides, the CDR3 is TGTGCCGCCCGGGACCCGGGTCGGGCCGAGCAGTTCTTC. Translation: CAARDPGRAEQFF.

The gene calls are TRBV6-2 or TRBV6-3 and TRBJ2-4; 7 bases align to TRBD1. This CDR3 is built from 17 residues. Trimming took 4 bases from V and 2 from J; bases not matched to a gene: 11. The germline V gene encodes CDR1 MNHEY and CDR2 SVGEGT. The CDR3 DNA reads TGTGCCAGCAGTTCCTGGAGGACAGGACCTTCCAAAAACATTCAGTACTTC. Its protein is CASSSWRTGPSKNIQYF.

There are a few counts of this clonotype. The rearrangement uses TRBV30 and TRBJ1-2, with 10 bases aligning to TRBD1. Per germline, CDR1 GTSNPN and CDR2 SVGIG (reference sequence). After removal of 8 bases from V and 4 bases from J, the junction contained 1 base not matched to a gene. The CDR3 totals 11 residues. CDR3 loop: CAGQGVYGYTF. The CDR3 bases are TGTGCCGGACAGGGGGTCTATGGCTACACCTTC.

The rearrangement joins TRBV5-1 to TRBJ1-2; 7 bases map to TRBD1. CDR3 length: 15 residues. V lost 4 bases, J lost 2 bases, and 8 bases stayed unmatched. Germline V gene sequence: CDR1 SGHRS, CDR2 YFSETQ. The CDR3 DNA sequence: TGCGCCAGCAGCGTACTACCAGGGGGAAACTATGGCTACACCTTC. It encodes CASSVLPGGNYGYTF.

In its sample, this clonotype was seen a few times. This rearrangement joins TRBV29-1 to TRBJ2-1; 14 bases map to TRBD2. CDR1 is SQVTM and CDR2 is ANQGSEA in the germline V gene. The CDR3 is 16 residues long. With 5 bases clipped from V and 0 bases from J, the junction kept 3 bases outside the gene matches. The CDR3: CSVTGLAGASYNEQFF. CDR3 nucleotide sequence: TGCAGCGTTACGGGACTAGCGGGGGCCTCCTACAATGAGCAGTTCTTC.

This clonotype was counted only a few times. This sequence joins TRBV7-2 and TRBJ1-2; D may be TRBD1 (5 bases). CDR1 SGHTA and CDR2 FQGNSA come from the germline V gene. The CDR3 runs 13 residues. Trimming shortened V by 5 bases and J by 5 bases, and 12 bases separated the two germline ends. CDR3 sequence reads: CASSVGTTYGYTF. The CDR3 coding sequence is TGTGCCAGCAGCGTAGGGACCACTTATGGCTACACCTTC.

The chain employs TRBV12-3 or TRBV12-4 and TRBJ2-1; D is ambiguous. V dropped 4 bases and J dropped 5 bases, with 15 bases sitting between them. The CDR3 extends over 15 amino acids. The CDR3 loop is CASSSGARAHNEQFF. The DNA of the CDR3 is TGTGCCAGCAGTTCAGGCGCCAGAGCGCACAATGAGCAGTTCTTC.

The chain employs TRBV20-1 and TRBJ2-4; D is possibly TRBD1 or TRBD2 (5 bases each). The germline V and J ends were trimmed by 4 bases and 13 bases, with 17 bases remaining between them. This CDR3 is built from 12 residues. Germline CDR1 is DFQATT and CDR2 is SNEGSKA (reference sequence). In nucleotides, the CDR3 is TGCAGTGCTACGACAGCGGTCGGGCAACAGTACTTC. Translation: CSATTAVGQQYF.

This chain joins TRBV29-1 and TRBJ1-1; 8 bases match TRBD1. Germline CDR1 SQVTM, CDR2 ANQGSEA. The CDR3 has 13 residues. Germline trimming cut 2 bases from V and 5 bases from J; bases unmatched to any gene: 4. This CDR3 is CSVERTGYTEAFF. CDR3 coding DNA: TGCAGCGTTGAAAGGACAGGGTATACTGAAGCTTTCTTT.

This clonotype was seen just once. The chain employs TRBV28 and TRBJ1-4, with 8 bases that match TRBD1. V dropped 8 bases and J dropped 8; count of bases not matched to a gene: 13. Germline CDR1 reads MDHEN; CDR2 reads SYDVKM. There are 15 residues in the CDR3. CDR3 residues: CASGGQGARKEKLFF. CDR3 coding DNA: TGTGCCAGCGGGGGGCAGGGGGCGCGAAAGGAAAAACTGTTTTTT.

This chain uses TRBV12-3 or TRBV12-4 with TRBJ2-7; TRBD1 agrees at 9 bases. The J call may not be correct, given that the DNA end is closer to TRBJ2-4. The CDR3 has 14 residues. The CDR3 protein is CASSPGQGGYIQYF. In DNA, the CDR3 is TGTGCCAGCAGTCCGGGACAGGGTGGGTACATTCAGTACTTC.

V usage is TRBV9 and J usage is TRBJ2-5; 8 bases line up with TRBD2. Germline V CDR1 and CDR2: SGDLS, YYNGEE. With 4 bases clipped from V and 3 bases from J, the junction kept 8 bases outside the gene matches. This CDR3 spans 15 amino acids. The CDR3 reads CASSLEGAGEETQYF. As DNA, the CDR3 is TGTGCCAGCAGCTTAGAGGGAGCGGGAGAAGAGACCCAGTACTTC.

This clonotype has only one observation. This chain links TRBV7-4 with TRBJ1-2; possible D gene TRBD1, 6 bases. V was clipped by 1 base and J by 4 bases, with 10 bases between them. The CDR3 sequence is 14 residues long. CDR1 and CDR2 from the germline V gene are SGHVT and SQSDAQ. Written as DNA, the CDR3 is TGTGCCAGCAGCTTAGTCGACAGGTCCTATGGCTACACCTTC. Encoded protein: CASSLVDRSYGYTF.

This rearrangement joins TRBV12-3 or TRBV12-4 to TRBJ1-6; D is unresolved. V was clipped by 3 bases and J by 9 bases, with 6 bases between them. This CDR3 has 12 amino acids. The CDR3: CASSFWGSPLHF. The CDR3 DNA follows: TGTGCCAGCAGTTTTTGGGGTTCACCCCTCCACTTT.

This clonotype turned up a few times. V gene TRBV30 combines with J gene TRBJ2-5, with 7 bases that match TRBD1. Per germline, CDR1 GTSNPN and CDR2 SVGIG (reference sequence). The ends lost 4 bases at V and 2 bases at J; junction bases unmatched: 7. This CDR3 region has 14 residues. The CDR3 spells CAWIGTDLQETQYF. CDR3 bases: TGTGCCTGGATAGGGACAGACCTTCAAGAGACCCAGTACTTC. Variable domain in full (rest from reference TRBV30 and TRBJ2-5): SQTIHQWPATLVQPVGSPLSLECTVEGTSNPNLYWYRQAAGRGLQLLFYSVGIGQISSEVPQNLSASRPQDRQFILSSKKLLLSDSGFYLCAWIGTDLQETQYFGPGTRLLVL.

There are a few counts of this clonotype. V gene TRBV7-2 combines with J gene TRBJ2-5; D is unclear. The ends were cut back, 2 bases at V and 5 bases at J, with 9 bases in the middle. The CDR3 spans 13 residues. Germline CDR1 SGHTA, CDR2 FQGNSA. CDR3 loop: CASSLRAGETQYF. The CDR3 DNA reads as TGTGCCAGCAGCTTACGGGCTGGGGAGACCCAGTACTTC.